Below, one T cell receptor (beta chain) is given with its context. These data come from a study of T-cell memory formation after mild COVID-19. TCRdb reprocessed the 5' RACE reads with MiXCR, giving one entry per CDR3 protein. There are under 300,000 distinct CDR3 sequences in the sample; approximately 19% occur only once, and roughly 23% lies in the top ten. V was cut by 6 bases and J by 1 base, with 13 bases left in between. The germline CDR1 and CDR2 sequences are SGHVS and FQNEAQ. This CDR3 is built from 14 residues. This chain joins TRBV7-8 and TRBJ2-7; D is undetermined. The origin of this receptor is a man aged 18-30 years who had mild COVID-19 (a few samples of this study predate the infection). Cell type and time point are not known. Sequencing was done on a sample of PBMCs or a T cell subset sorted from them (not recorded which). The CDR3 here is CASRSWTESYEQYF. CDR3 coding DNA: TGTGCCAGCAGATCTTGGACCGAGTCCTACGAGCAGTACTTC. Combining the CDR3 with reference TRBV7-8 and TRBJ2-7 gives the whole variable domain GAGVSQSPRYKVAKRGQDVALRCDPISGHVSLFWYQQALGQGPEFLTYFQNEAQLDKSGLPSDRFFAERPEGSVSTLKIQRTQQEDSAVYLCASRSWTESYEQYFGPGTRLTVT.